This entry lists 18 T cell receptor beta chains sequenced from one sample in a study of blood T cell repertoires in COVID-19. The protocol was immunoSEQ multiplex PCR, while the TCRdb copy is restricted to in-frame clones and leaves out a portion. This table holds approximately 160,000 clones, roughly 83% found once. The material sequenced was peripheral blood. Source of these receptors: an older woman with acute or convalescent COVID-19.

V and J are TRBV6-2 or TRBV6-3 and TRBJ1-6; TRBD1 might be the D (6 bases). This CDR3 is built from 16 residues. Germline V gene lookup returns CDR1 MNHEY and CDR2 SVGEGT. Trimming pared 2 bases from V and 6 bases from J, leaving 14 bases between. CDR3: CASSYNRETINSPLHF. CDR3 nucleotides: TGTGCCAGCAGTTACAACAGGGAAACTATTAATTCACCCCTCCACTTT.

This chain connects TRBV7-9 to TRBJ1-1, with a weak D call TRBD1 (5 bases). V gave up 2 bases and J gave up 7 bases, with 14 bases separating them. The CDR3 runs to 14 residues. Germline V gives CDR1 SEHNR, CDR2 FQNEAQ (reference sequence). CDR3: CASSLSGTSGEAFF. The DNA for the CDR3 is TGTGCCAGCAGCTTAAGCGGGACCTCGGGTGAAGCTTTCTTT.

This clone is a singleton in its sample. The J gene is TRBJ2-7, the V gene TRBV7-2; the D gene is possibly TRBD1 (5 bases). The germline CDR1 and CDR2 sequences are SGHTA and FQGNSA. CDR3 length equals 15 residues. Trimming left V 4 bases short and J 5 bases short, with 18 bases between. The CDR3 DNA is TGTGCCAGCAGCTGGTTCAGGGCGGCGTTGAACGAGCAGTACTTC. Translating gives CASSWFRAALNEQYF.

The chain links TRBV9 to TRBJ2-2; 9 bases fit TRBD1. This CDR3 has 19 amino acids. V shed 0 bases, J shed 4 bases, and the junction held 13 bases outside the gene matches. From germline, CDR1 is SGDLS and CDR2 YYNGEE. The CDR3 region has the DNA TGTGCCAGCAGCGTAGCGGGAGCCGGGACAGGGACGCTCACCGGGGAGCTGTTTTTT. It codes for CASSVAGAGTGTLTGELFF.

The V and J genes are TRBV3-1 (or the pseudogene TRBV3-2) and TRBJ1-6; 8 nucleotides match TRBD1. Germline trimming cut 5 bases from V and 1 base from J; bases unmatched to any gene: 4. The CDR3 totals 16 residues. The germline V gene has CDR1 LGHDT and CDR2 YNNKEL (reference sequence). CDR3: CASSYGQGSYNSPLHF. The DNA for the CDR3 is TGTGCCAGCAGCTACGGACAGGGATCCTATAATTCACCCCTCCACTTT.

This sequence joins TRBV6-5 and TRBJ2-7; 10 bases are shared with TRBD1. The CDR3 totals 15 residues. Per germline, CDR1 MNHEY and CDR2 SVGAGI. The V gene end was trimmed by 2 bases and the J gene end by 7 bases; junction bases not matched to a gene: 8. The CDR3 nucleotides read TGTGCCAGCAGTTACGGCGGGACAGGGGTAGGAGAGCAGTACTTC. It is translated as CASSYGGTGVGEQYF.

The chain recombines TRBV6-6 with TRBJ1-2, with 10 bases that match TRBD1. The V and J ends lost 8 bases and 7 bases, in that order; junction bases with no gene match: 7. This CDR3 spans 13 amino acids. Germline values: CDR1 MNHNY, CDR2 SVGAGI (reference sequence). The CDR3 loop is CASPGQGTGGYTF. In nucleotides, the CDR3 is TGTGCCAGCCCGGGACAGGGGACGGGTGGCTACACCTTC.

J is TRBJ2-7 and V is TRBV14, with D unclear. With 3 bases removed from V and 2 bases from J, the gap between germline ends came to 11 bases. The CDR3 totals 14 residues. Looked up from germline, CDR1 is SGHDN and CDR2 is FVKESK. CDR3 sequence (DNA): TGTGCCAGCAGCCAGGGCCTTGGGCCCTACGAGCAGTACTTC. Its protein product is CASSQGLGPYEQYF. The full variable domain, rest sourced from reference TRBV14 and TRBJ2-7, is EAGVTQFPSHSVIEKGQTVTLRCDPISGHDNLYWYRRVMGKEIKFLLHFVKESKQDESGMPNNRFLAERTGGTYSTLKVQPAELEDSGVYFCASSQGLGPYEQYFGPGTRLTVT.

The J gene is TRBJ2-7, the V gene TRBV4-1, with 12 bases fitting TRBD1. The CDR3 length is 14 residues. Germline-derived CDR1 and CDR2 are MGHRA and YSYEKL. J lost 12 bases, V lost 0 bases, and 6 bases had no gene match. The CDR3 region is CASSQEGTGGHRYF. CDR3 DNA sequence: TGCGCCAGCAGCCAAGAGGGGACAGGGGGCCATCGGTACTTC.

The chain couples TRBV11-2 to TRBJ2-2, with TRBD1 as a possible D gene (6 bases). This CDR3 has 14 residues. Germline V lookup: CDR1 SGHAT, CDR2 FQNNGV. V was clipped by 2 bases and J by 6 bases, with 10 bases between them. Here the CDR3 DNA reads TGTGCCAGCAGCTTACTACAGGGTGCCGGGGAGCTGTTTTTT. Translating gives CASSLLQGAGELFF.

The chain uses TRBV4-3 and TRBJ2-5; D not resolved. V lost 3 bases, J lost 5 bases, and 16 bases lay in between. Looked up from germline, CDR1 is LGHNA and CDR2 is YSLEER. CDR3 size: 15 residues. CDR3 sequence: CASSQGFGRGETQYF. As DNA, the CDR3 is TGCGCCAGCAGCCAGGGCTTCGGCCGTGGGGAGACCCAGTACTTC.

The table lists this clone with a few counts. The chain carries TRBV6-2 or TRBV6-3 and TRBJ2-4; a possible D gene is TRBD2 (6 bases). CDR3 length: 16 residues. V was pared by 5 bases and J by 2 bases, with 16 bases between. In germline, CDR1 is MNHEY, CDR2 SVGEGT. As DNA, the CDR3 is TGTGCCAGCAGTGACCGCCGGGGAGGAACCAAAAACATTCAGTACTTC. Protein: CASSDRRGGTKNIQYF.

This clone was observed once. V and J are TRBV28 and TRBJ1-2; D remains ambiguous. This CDR3 has 14 residues. Germline V gene lookup returns CDR1 MDHEN and CDR2 SYDVKM. Trimming cost V 2 bases and J 1 base, with 8 bases left between them. Written as DNA, the CDR3 is TGTGCCAGCAGTTTAGTAGCCAGTAACTATGGCTACACCTTC. It encodes CASSLVASNYGYTF.

V gene TRBV15 combines with J gene TRBJ2-3, with a possible D match to TRBD2 (6 bases). Germline lookup yields CDR1 LNHNV and CDR2 YYDKDF (reference sequence). There are 17 residues in the CDR3. Trimming removed 0 bases at V and 4 bases at J, with 17 bases between. The CDR3 region has the DNA TGTGCCACCAGCAGAGATTGGGCAGGGCGGGGCGCAGATACGCAGTATTTT. Translated: CATSRDWAGRGADTQYF.

This clone came up a few times. The V and J genes are TRBV7-9 and TRBJ1-4; 7 bases match TRBD1. Germline V lookup: CDR1 SEHNR, CDR2 FQNEAQ (reference sequence). J lost 7 bases, V lost 6 bases, and 17 bases had no gene match. This CDR3 has 17 residues. The CDR3 nucleotides read TGTGCCAGCAGTACCGGGACAGAAATTTTAATAGGTGAAAAACTGTTTTTT. Its translation: CASSTGTEILIGEKLFF.

The gene calls are TRBV14 and TRBJ1-4; D not certain. The CDR3 loop spans 14 amino acids. V was clipped by 1 base and J by 7 bases, with 10 bases between them. Germline V CDR1 and CDR2: SGHDN, FVKESK. Written as DNA, the CDR3 is TGTGCCAGCAGCCAAGTGGAGTTGGGTGAAAAACTGTTTTTT. Translated, it gives CASSQVELGEKLFF.

V gene TRBV3-1 (or the pseudogene TRBV3-2) combines with J gene TRBJ1-6; TRBD1 might be the D (6 bases). CDR3 length equals 15 residues. V was clipped by 1 base and J by 7 bases, with 11 bases between them. In germline, CDR1 is LGHDT, CDR2 YNNKEL (reference sequence). The CDR3: CASSQGEGENSPLHF. As DNA, the CDR3 is TGTGCCAGCAGCCAAGGCGAGGGGGAGAATTCACCCCTCCACTTT.

The V call is TRBV21-1, the J call TRBJ1-5. TRBV21-1 is termed a pseudogene. This CDR3 comprises 17 residues. The CDR3, as DNA: TGTGCCAGCAGCATTTTCCCGGGGGCGGGGGGTAATCAGCCCCAGCATTTT. Its translation is CASSIFPGAGGNQPQHF.